This T cell receptor (beta chain) was identified during a study of T cells after somatic rescue of genetic block. The assay was immunoSEQ multiplex PCR, and TCRdb's table has in-frame clones only and misses some. The table lists some 15,000 clones, more than 65% of them singletons. Trimming took off 6 bases at V and 6 bases at J, with 12 bases between the two ends. The V gene's germline CDR1 is SGHVS and CDR2 FQNEAQ. CDR3 length: 12 residues. Sequences were obtained from peripheral blood mononuclear cells (PBMCs). This chain connects TRBV7-8 to TRBJ2-7; D could derive from TRBD1 or TRBD2 (6 bases each). The TCR sequence derives from a boy aged 5-17 years. The CDR3 DNA reads TGTGCCAGCAGTTATTGGGGGGCCGAGCAGTACTTC. Translating it yields CASSYWGAEQYF.